A selection of T cell receptor beta chains follows, all from one sample in a study of vaccination and CD4 T cells after COVID-19. TCRdb used MiXCR to reprocess the PCR reads, holding one entry per CDR3 protein. The table records some 13,000 distinct CDR3 sequences, around three fifths of them present only once. These receptors' antigens are unknown. Sequencing input: CD4+ T cells from blood, cultured in vitro. All receptors derive from a human donor who had recovered from COVID-19. Each CDR3 is given with its conserved first and last residue. D genes are given only for firm matches. Expanded clones are given a class, and other clones once, few, many or no size at all.

>16|TRBV6-2/TRBV6-3|NA|TRBJ2-5|TRBD1
CASSPTGTGGQETQYF
TGTGCCAGCAGCCCCACCGGGACAGGGGGGCAAGAGACCCAGTACTTC
>10|TRBV20-1|NA|TRBJ1-1|NA
CSARNTEAFF
TGCAGTGCCCGTAACACTGAAGCTTTCTTT
>17|TRBV5-8|NA|TRBJ1-1|TRBD1
CASSRPLTGGKNTEAFF
TGTGCCAGCAGCCGACCCCTAACAGGGGGCAAGAACACTGAAGCTTTCTTT
>13|TRBV6-1|medium-sized|TRBJ1-2|NA
CASTGDGDYGYTF
TGTGCCAGCACCGGGGACGGGGACTATGGCTACACCTTC
>13|TRBV29-1|NA|TRBJ2-3|TRBD2
CSSDQGGTDTQYF
TGCAGCTCTGATCAGGGAGGGACAGATACGCAGTATTTT
>13|TRBV7-9|NA|TRBJ2-7|NA
CASSAGGPYEQYF
TGTGCCAGCAGTGCTGGAGGACCGTACGAGCAGTACTTC
>14|TRBV10-3|few|TRBJ2-7|TRBD2
CAIRASGAIYEQYF
TGTGCCATCAGGGCTAGCGGGGCAATTTACGAGCAGTACTTC
>12|TRBV7-2|NA|TRBJ2-5|NA
CASSRQEQTQYF
TGTGCCAGCAGCCGACAGGAACAGACCCAGTACTTC
>13|TRBV24-1|medium-sized|TRBJ2-3|TRBD1
CATMGTGPDTQYF
TGTGCCACCATGGGGACAGGTCCAGATACGCAGTATTTT
>17|TRBV27|once|TRBJ2-5|TRBD2
CASSLASSGRAEETQYF
TGTGCCAGCAGTTTGGCCTCTAGCGGGAGGGCCGAAGAGACCCAGTACTTC
>15|TRBV19|NA|TRBJ1-5|NA
CASSTVGQSNQPQHF
TGTGCCAGTAGTACGGTCGGACAGTCAAATCAGCCCCAGCATTTT